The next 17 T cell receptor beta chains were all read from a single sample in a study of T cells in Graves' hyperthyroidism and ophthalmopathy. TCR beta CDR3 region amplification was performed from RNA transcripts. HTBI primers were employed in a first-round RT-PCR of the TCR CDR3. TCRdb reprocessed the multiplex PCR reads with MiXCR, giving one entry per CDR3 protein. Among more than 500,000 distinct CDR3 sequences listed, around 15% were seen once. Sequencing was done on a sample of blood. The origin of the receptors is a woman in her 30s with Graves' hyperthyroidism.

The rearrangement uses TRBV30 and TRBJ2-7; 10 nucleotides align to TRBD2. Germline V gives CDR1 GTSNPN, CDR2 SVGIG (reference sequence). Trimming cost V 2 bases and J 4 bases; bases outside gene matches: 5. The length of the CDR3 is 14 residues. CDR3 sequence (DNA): TGTGCCTGGAGTAAAACTAGCGGGATATACGAGCAGTACTTC. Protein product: CAWSKTSGIYEQYF.

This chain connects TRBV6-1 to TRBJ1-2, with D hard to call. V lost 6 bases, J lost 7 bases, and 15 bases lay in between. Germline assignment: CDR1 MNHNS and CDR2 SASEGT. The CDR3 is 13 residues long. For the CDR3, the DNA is TGTGCCAGCAGCCCCCGGGAGGGAGGTGGCTACACCTTC. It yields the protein CASSPREGGGYTF.

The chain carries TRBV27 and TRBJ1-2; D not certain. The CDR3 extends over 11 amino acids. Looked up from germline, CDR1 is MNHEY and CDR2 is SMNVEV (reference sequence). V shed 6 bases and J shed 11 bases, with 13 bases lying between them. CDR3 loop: CASSNLTSYTF. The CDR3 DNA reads TGTGCCAGCAGCAACTTGACGTCGTACACCTTC.

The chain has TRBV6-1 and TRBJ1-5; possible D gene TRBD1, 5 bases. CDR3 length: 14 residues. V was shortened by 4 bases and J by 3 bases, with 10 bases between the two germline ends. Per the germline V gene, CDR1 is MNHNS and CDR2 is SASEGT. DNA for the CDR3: TGTGCCAGCAGTGTCCCGGGACCCAATCAGCCCCAGCATTTT. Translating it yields CASSVPGPNQPQHF.

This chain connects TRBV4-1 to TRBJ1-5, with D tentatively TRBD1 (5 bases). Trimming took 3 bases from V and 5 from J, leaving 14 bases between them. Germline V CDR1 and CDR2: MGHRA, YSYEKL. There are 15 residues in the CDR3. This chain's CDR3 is CASSQGLSADQPQHF. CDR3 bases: TGCGCCAGCAGCCAGGGACTTTCTGCCGATCAGCCCCAGCATTTT.

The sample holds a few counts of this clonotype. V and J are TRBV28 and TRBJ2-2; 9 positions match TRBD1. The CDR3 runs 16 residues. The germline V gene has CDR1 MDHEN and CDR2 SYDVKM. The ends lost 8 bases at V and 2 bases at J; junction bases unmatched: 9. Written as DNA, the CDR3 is TGTGCCAGCTTGACCCGGGGACAGGGAAACACCGGGGAGCTGTTTTTT. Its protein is CASLTRGQGNTGELFF.

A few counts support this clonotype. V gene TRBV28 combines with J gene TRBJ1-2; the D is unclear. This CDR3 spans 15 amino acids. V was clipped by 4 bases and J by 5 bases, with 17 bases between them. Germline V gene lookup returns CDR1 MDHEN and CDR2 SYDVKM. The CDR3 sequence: CASSSTASGRYGYTF. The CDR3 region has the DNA TGTGCCAGCAGTTCCACAGCGAGCGGGAGGTATGGCTACACCTTC.

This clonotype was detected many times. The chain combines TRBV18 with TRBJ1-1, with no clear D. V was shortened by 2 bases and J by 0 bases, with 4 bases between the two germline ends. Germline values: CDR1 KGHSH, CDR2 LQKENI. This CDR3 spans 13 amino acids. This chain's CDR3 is CASSPRMNTEAFF. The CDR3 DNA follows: TGTGCCAGCTCACCAAGGATGAACACTGAAGCTTTCTTT.

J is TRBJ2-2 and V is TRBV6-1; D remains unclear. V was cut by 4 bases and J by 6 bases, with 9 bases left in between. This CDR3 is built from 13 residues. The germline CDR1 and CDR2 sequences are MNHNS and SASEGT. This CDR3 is CASSGPRPGELFF. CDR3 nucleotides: TGTGCCAGCAGTGGTCCGAGACCCGGGGAGCTGTTTTTT.

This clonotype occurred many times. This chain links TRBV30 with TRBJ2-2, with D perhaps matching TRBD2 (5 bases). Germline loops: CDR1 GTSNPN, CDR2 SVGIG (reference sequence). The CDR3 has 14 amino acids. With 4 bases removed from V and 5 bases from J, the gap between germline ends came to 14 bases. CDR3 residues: CAWNSHPGTGELFF. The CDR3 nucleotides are TGTGCCTGGAATTCACACCCGGGGACCGGGGAGCTGTTTTTT.

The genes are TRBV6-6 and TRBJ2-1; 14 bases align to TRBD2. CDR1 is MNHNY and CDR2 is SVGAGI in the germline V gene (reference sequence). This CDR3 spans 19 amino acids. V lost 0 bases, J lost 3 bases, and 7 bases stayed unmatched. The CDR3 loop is CASSYSARLAGGNYNEQFF. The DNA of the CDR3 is TGTGCCAGCAGTTACTCAGCCAGACTAGCGGGAGGGAACTACAATGAGCAGTTCTTC.

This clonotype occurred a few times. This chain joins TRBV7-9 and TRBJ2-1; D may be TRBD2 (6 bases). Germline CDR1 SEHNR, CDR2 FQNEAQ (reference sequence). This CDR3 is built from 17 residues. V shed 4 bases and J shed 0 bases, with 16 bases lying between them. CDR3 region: CASSSSLSGASYNEQFF. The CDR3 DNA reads TGTGCCAGCAGCTCCTCACTTAGCGGAGCCTCCTACAATGAGCAGTTCTTC.

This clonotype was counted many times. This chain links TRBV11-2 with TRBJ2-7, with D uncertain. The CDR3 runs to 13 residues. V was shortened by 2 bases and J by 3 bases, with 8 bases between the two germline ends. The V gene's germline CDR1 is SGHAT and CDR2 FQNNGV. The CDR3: CASSLQSIYEQYF. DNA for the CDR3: TGTGCCAGCAGCTTACAATCCATCTACGAGCAGTACTTC.

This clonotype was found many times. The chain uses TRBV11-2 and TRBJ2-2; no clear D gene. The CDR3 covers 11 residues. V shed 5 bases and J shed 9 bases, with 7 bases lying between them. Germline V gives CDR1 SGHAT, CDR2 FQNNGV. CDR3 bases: TGTGCCAGCAGCCGGATGAGGGAGCTGTTTTTT. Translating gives CASSRMRELFF.

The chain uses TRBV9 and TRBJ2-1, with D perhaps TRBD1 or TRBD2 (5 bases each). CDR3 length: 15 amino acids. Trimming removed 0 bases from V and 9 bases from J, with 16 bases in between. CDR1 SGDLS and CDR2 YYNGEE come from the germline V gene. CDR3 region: CASSVGWGIKGEQFF. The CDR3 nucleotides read TGTGCCAGCAGCGTAGGTTGGGGGATTAAGGGTGAGCAGTTCTTC.

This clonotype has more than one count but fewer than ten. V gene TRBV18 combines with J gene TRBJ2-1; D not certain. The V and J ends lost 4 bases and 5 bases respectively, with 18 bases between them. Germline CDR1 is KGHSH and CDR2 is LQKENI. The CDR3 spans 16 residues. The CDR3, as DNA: TGTGCCAGCTCACAAGGTAGCCGGTCGGCTGACAATGAGCAGTTCTTC. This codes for CASSQGSRSADNEQFF.

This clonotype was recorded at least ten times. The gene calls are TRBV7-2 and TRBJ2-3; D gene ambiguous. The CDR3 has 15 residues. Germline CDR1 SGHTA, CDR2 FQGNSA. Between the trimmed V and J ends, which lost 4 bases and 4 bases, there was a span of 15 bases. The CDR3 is CASSSGPLGADTQYF. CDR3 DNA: TGTGCCAGCAGCTCCGGACCCTTGGGCGCAGATACGCAGTATTTT.